Listed below are T cell receptor beta chains from one sample, sequenced in a study of OX40 agonist ivuxolimab in advanced cancers. Assay: immunoSEQ multiplex PCR; the TCRdb copy retains only in-frame clones and omits some. The sample records 70,000 to 85,000 clones, around 90% being singletons. The sequencing used CD4+ or CD8+ T cells sorted from blood, collected in a trial of the OX40 agonist ivuxolimab. Source of these receptors: an adult with an advanced solid tumor such as melanoma, head and neck, liver or kidney cancer. CDR3s include the opening cysteine and the closing phenylalanine or tryptophan. The D gene is left open where the match is weak. Expanded clones are given a class, and other clones once, few, many or no size at all.

j_gene	d_gene	v_gene	abundance	CDR3aa	CDR3nt
TRBJ2-2	-	TRBV9	-	CASSSGTGELFF	TGTGCCAGCAGCTCCGGTACCGGGGAGCTGTTTTTT
TRBJ2-3	-	TRBV10-1	-	CASSLGDFTDTQYF	TGCGCCAGCAGCCTGGGGGACTTCACAGATACGCAGTATTTT
TRBJ2-7	-	TRBV28	-	CASSVLKGAFYF	TGTGCCAGCAGCGTCCTTAAGGGCGCGTTCTACTTC
TRBJ2-3	TRBD2	TRBV9	-	CASSGGLAGVDTQYF	TGTGCCAGCAGCGGGGGACTAGCGGGAGTGGATACGCAGTATTTT
TRBJ1-4	-	TRBV14	-	CASSQQGLGEKLFF	TGTGCCAGCAGCCAACAGGGGCTAGGTGAAAAACTGTTTTTT
TRBJ1-4	-	TRBV9	-	CASSVVDNEKLFF	TGTGCCAGCAGCGTAGTAGATAATGAAAAACTGTTTTTT
TRBJ1-1	TRBD1	TRBV5-1	-	CASSLQGMNTEAFF	TGCGCCAGCAGCTTACAGGGGATGAACACTGAAGCTTTCTTT
TRBJ1-5	-	TRBV6-5	-	CASRVTQRTNQPQHF	TGTGCCAGCAGAGTCACACAGCGAACCAATCAGCCCCAGCATTTT
TRBJ1-2	-	TRBV19	-	CASSIGGTSLYGYTF	TGTGCCAGTAGTATTGGTGGCACCTCTCTCTATGGCTACACCTTC
TRBJ1-2	-	TRBV28	-	CASGLDGANGYTF	TGTGCCAGCGGGCTTGACGGGGCGAATGGCTACACCTTC
TRBJ1-3	-	TRBV7-8	-	CASSLAPAGSGNTIYF	TGTGCCAGCAGCTTAGCCCCGGCAGGGTCAGGAAACACCATATATTTT
TRBJ2-5	TRBD1	TRBV30	-	CAWRGQGQETQYF	TGTGCCTGGCGGGGACAGGGGCAAGAGACCCAGTACTTC
TRBJ1-4	-	TRBV30	once	CAWSVRGLDEKLFF	TGTGCCTGGAGTGTACGAGGGTTAGATGAAAAACTGTTTTTT
TRBJ1-2	TRBD1	TRBV10-2	-	CASSEIGQGFGGYTF	TGCGCCAGCAGTGAGATCGGACAGGGGTTCGGGGGCTACACCTTC
TRBJ1-5	-	TRBV6-1	once	CASSVGLYSNQPQHF	TGTGCCAGCAGTGTAGGACTCTATAGCAATCAGCCCCAGCATTTT
TRBJ1-4	-	TRBV19	few	CASSPQGRPNEKLFF	TGTGCCAGTAGTCCCCAGGGACGGCCTAATGAAAAACTGTTTTTT
TRBJ2-5	-	TRBV10-3	-	CAISEWPAQETQYF	TGTGCCATCAGTGAGTGGCCGGCGCAAGAGACCCAGTACTTC
TRBJ2-3	-	TRBV18	-	CASSPDFTDTQYF	TGTGCCAGCTCCCCGGACTTCACAGATACGCAGTATTTT
TRBJ2-6	-	TRBV1	few	CTSSQVKYTGDSSGANVLTF	TGCACCAGCAGCCAAGTAAAATATACAGGGGACTCCTCTGGGGCCAACGTCCTGACTTTC
TRBJ1-2	TRBD1	TRBV2	-	CASRRTGDGYTF	TGTGCCAGCAGGCGGACAGGGGATGGCTACACCTTC
TRBJ2-2	TRBD2	TRBV19	once	CASSPTTSGGAGPGELFF	TGTGCCAGTAGTCCTACGACTAGCGGGGGGGCCGGTCCCGGGGAGCTGTTTTTT
TRBJ2-5	TRBD1	TRBV18	-	CASSRQGERDETQYF	TGTGCCAGCTCCCGACAGGGGGAAAGGGATGAGACCCAGTACTTC
TRBJ2-1	TRBD1	TRBV6-1	-	CASSDWRTGANEQFF	TGTGCCAGCAGTGATTGGAGGACAGGGGCCAATGAGCAGTTCTTC
TRBJ1-2	-	TRBV6-1	once	CASSEGWGQDYGYTF	TGTGCCAGCAGTGAAGGGTGGGGGCAAGACTATGGCTACACCTTC
TRBJ1-1	-	TRBV6-5	-	CASRDGGTEAFF	TGTGCCAGCAGGGACGGCGGCACTGAAGCTTTCTTT
TRBJ2-7	TRBD2	TRBV7-9	-	CASGHGTSYEQYF	TGTGCCAGCGGCCATGGGACTAGCTACGAGCAGTACTTC
TRBJ2-1	-	TRBV5-1	-	CASSLAGAGKNEQFF	TGCGCCAGCAGCTTGGCCGGGGCAGGGAAAAATGAGCAGTTCTTC
TRBJ2-5	-	TRBV6-5	-	CATMGAGASQETQYF	TGTGCCACCATGGGGGCGGGAGCGTCCCAAGAGACCCAGTACTTC
TRBJ2-6	TRBD1	TRBV5-6	-	CASSPDRVTLSGANVLTF	TGTGCCAGCAGCCCGGACAGGGTGACCCTCTCTGGGGCCAACGTCCTGACTTTC
TRBJ1-5	TRBD1	TRBV18	-	CASSLNRGGQPQHF	TGTGCCAGCTCACTGAACAGGGGAGGGCAGCCCCAGCATTTT
TRBJ1-1	-	TRBV7-9	-	CASSLDGGQNTEAFF	TGTGCCAGCAGCTTAGATGGGGGACAGAACACTGAAGCTTTCTTT
TRBJ1-4	-	TRBV4-1	-	CASSQAWASNEKLFF	TGCGCCAGCAGCCAAGCCTGGGCCTCTAATGAAAAACTGTTTTTT
TRBJ2-5	-	TRBV4-1	-	CASSRGLQETQYF	TGCGCCAGCAGCCGGGGACTCCAAGAGACCCAGTACTTC
TRBJ2-1	-	TRBV5-1	-	CASQIGRSYNEQFF	TGCGCCAGCCAAATTGGAAGGTCCTACAATGAGCAGTTCTTC
TRBJ1-1	-	TRBV10-3	-	CATTGGLNTEAFF	TGTGCCACAACGGGGGGACTGAACACTGAAGCTTTCTTT
TRBJ1-1	-	TRBV15	-	CATSRGQSGTEAFF	TGTGCCACCAGCAGAGGTCAGAGTGGCACTGAAGCTTTCTTT
TRBJ1-1	-	TRBV2	-	CASSELWGRNTEAFF	TGTGCCAGCAGTGAACTTTGGGGCAGGAACACTGAAGCTTTCTTT
TRBJ1-3	-	TRBV7-8	-	CASSLFGSSGNTIYF	TGTGCCAGCAGCTTATTTGGTAGCTCTGGAAACACCATATATTTT
TRBJ2-7	TRBD1	TRBV28	once	CASSSPGQGSYEQYF	TGTGCCAGCAGCTCGCCGGGACAGGGGAGTTACGAGCAGTACTTC
TRBJ1-4	TRBD1	TRBV6-1	-	CAIHPGTGHEKLFF	TGTGCCATCCATCCCGGGACAGGGCATGAAAAACTGTTTTTT
TRBJ1-5	-	TRBV7-8	-	CASSFLDSHQPQHF	TGTGCCAGCAGCTTTCTTGACAGCCATCAGCCCCAGCATTTT
TRBJ2-7	-	TRBV19	-	CASSRNAYSYEQYF	TGTGCCAGTAGTAGAAACGCCTACTCCTACGAGCAGTACTTC
TRBJ1-1	-	TRBV6-5	-	CASRSGGAGNTEAFF	TGTGCCAGCAGGTCCGGGGGGGCAGGAAACACTGAAGCTTTCTTT
TRBJ2-3	-	TRBV6-4	few	CASSVSASTDTQYF	TGTGCCAGCAGTGTGAGCGCTAGCACAGATACGCAGTATTTT
TRBJ2-7	TRBD1	TRBV14	-	CASSPYRGRFSYEQYF	TGTGCCAGCAGCCCATACAGGGGGAGATTCTCCTACGAGCAGTACTTC
TRBJ2-5	-	TRBV5-4	-	CASSVRDFQETQYF	TGTGCCAGCAGCGTCCGGGACTTCCAAGAGACCCAGTACTTC
TRBJ1-1	-	TRBV9	-	CASSVGLSVGNTEAFF	TGTGCCAGCAGCGTGGGCCTTTCGGTGGGAAACACTGAAGCTTTCTTT
TRBJ1-4	-	TRBV28	few	CASKRFEKLFF	TGTGCCAGCAAGAGATTTGAAAAACTGTTTTTT
TRBJ2-7	-	TRBV7-2	-	CASSLGPGQYF	TGTGCCAGCAGCTTAGGGCCGGGGCAGTACTTC
TRBJ2-5	TRBD2	TRBV19	-	CASSIRGMGGPLETQYF	TGTGCCAGTAGTATACGGGGCATGGGAGGGCCCTTAGAGACCCAGTACTTC
TRBJ2-1	-	TRBV7-8	-	CASSPRRGGLISSLVNEQFF	TGTGCCAGCAGCCCTAGGAGGGGTGGGCTAATTTCGTCGCTCGTCAATGAGCAGTTCTTC
TRBJ2-3	-	TRBV6-1	-	CASKGGATDTQYF	TGTGCCAGCAAAGGAGGGGCCACAGATACGCAGTATTTT
TRBJ2-3	TRBD1	TRBV7-7	-	CASSRSTGGTDTQYF	TGTGCTAGCAGCCGGTCCACAGGGGGTACAGATACGCAGTATTTT
TRBJ2-5	-	TRBV19	-	CASSRSPAGETQYF	TGTGCCAGTAGTCGAAGCCCCGCGGGGGAGACCCAGTACTTC
TRBJ1-6	-	TRBV6-1	few	CASSHDRTVQSPLHF	TGTGCCAGCAGCCACGACAGGACTGTTCAGTCACCCCTCCACTTT
TRBJ1-1	-	TRBV29-1	-	CSVGNRESGLTEAFF	TGCAGCGTTGGAAACAGGGAAAGTGGATTAACTGAAGCTTTCTTT
TRBJ2-3	TRBD2	TRBV10-3	-	CAISARLAGGGDTQYF	TGTGCCATCAGTGCGAGACTAGCGGGGGGAGGTGATACGCAGTATTTT
TRBJ2-2	-	TRBV30	-	CAFTLLRATGELFF	-
TRBJ1-5	TRBD1	TRBV19	few	CASSGGQAPNQPQHF	TGTGCCAGTAGTGGGGGACAGGCCCCTAATCAGCCCCAGCATTTT